This T cell receptor (beta chain) was identified during a study of vaccination and CD4 T cells after COVID-19. About the study: Convalescent study patients returned SARS-CoV-2 positive nasal swab PCR results, with roughly nine mild cases and one severe.

Sequencing of DNA taken from cultured CD4+ T cells relied on the Oncomine TCR Beta short-read assay. MiXCR was run by TCRdb on the PCR reads, yielding one entry per CDR3 protein. The sample includes approximately 18,000 distinct CDR3 sequences, approximately 44% of them seen just once. As concerns this clonotype: Its antigen remains unidentified.

Described treatment: approximately nine-day PBMC culture with coronavirus spike peptide pools or control peptides (ViraFEST assay). For ViraFEST, peptide pools expanded antigen-specific T cells, after which the TCRs were sequenced. Some 2 million PBMCs were grown per well alongside roughly 9 IU/ml IL-2 and about 9.9 ug/ml peptide pools. CDR3 length: 14 residues. Trimming pared 1 base from V and 2 bases from J, leaving 7 bases between. CDR1 KGHSY and CDR2 FQNENV come from the germline V gene. The sequence came from a human donor who had recovered from COVID-19. The V and J genes are TRBV16 and TRBJ2-3; weak D call: TRBD1 (5 bases). This specimen consisted of CD4+ T cells from blood, cultured in vitro, obtained after SARS-CoV-2 vaccination. The CDR3 nucleotides read TGTGCCAGCAGCCAATGGGGCAACACAGATACGCAGTATTTT. Its translation is CASSQWGNTDTQYF.